This T cell receptor (beta chain) was captured in a study of response to subunit inactivated influenza vaccine. Regarding the study as a whole: With each seasonal influenza vaccination, the authors suggested, few new T cells are recruited.

The CDR3 extends over 14 amino acids. V was clipped by 8 bases and J by 4 bases, with 18 bases between them. Germline V gives CDR1 SNHLY, CDR2 FYNNEI. This clonotype has a handful of counts. Antigen specificity is unknown. TCRdb reprocessed the RT-PCR reads via MiXCR and lists one record per CDR3 protein. This table has fewer than 750,000 distinct CDR3 sequences, roughly 15% appearing once. The V and J genes are TRBV2 and TRBJ2-7, with D perhaps being TRBD1 or TRBD2 (5 bases each). This receptor was obtained from a man aged 50-59 years who received an inactivated influenza vaccine. The sequencing here drew on PBMCs from blood, taken about 13 days after vaccination. CDR3 protein: CASESTGALYEQYF. The DNA for the CDR3 is TGTGCCAGCGAAAGCACCGGGGCCCTTTACGAGCAGTACTTC.